A selection of T cell receptor beta chains follows, all from one sample in a study of cytomegalovirus exposure and HLA in healthy donors. Generated by immunoSEQ multiplex PCR, the TCRdb table keeps only in-frame clones and is missing some. Of some 80,000 clones in the sample, approximately 66% were seen once. Input material: PBMCs. All receptors come from a male donor in good health and CMV-seropositive. Each CDR3 is given with its conserved first and last residue. A D gene is named only where the DNA matches it firmly. The size entry is marked missing in some rows and otherwise reads once, few, many or a size class.

J,D,size,V,CDR3,DNA
TRBJ2-3,TRBD1,-,TRBV5-1,CASSLGRGQGGDTQYF,TGCGCCAGCAGCTTGGGCCGGGGACAGGGGGGGGATACGCAGTATTTT
TRBJ2-7,TRBD1,-,TRBV4-2,CASSLDRGASYEQYF,TGTGCCAGCAGCCTCGACAGGGGGGCCTCCTACGAGCAGTACTTC
TRBJ1-6,TRBD1,-,TRBV9,CASSLEGARNSPLHF,TGTGCCAGCAGCCTCGAGGGGGCACGGAATTCACCCCTCCACTTT
TRBJ2-7,TRBD2,-,TRBV6-5,CAGSWKAGASYEQYF,TGTGCCGGCAGCTGGAAAGCGGGAGCTTCCTACGAGCAGTACTTC
TRBJ1-1,-,few,TRBV6-1,CSSSEALRRSTEAFF,TGTTCCAGCAGTGAAGCGCTAAGAAGAAGCACTGAAGCTTTCTTT
TRBJ2-7,TRBD1,-,TRBV15,CATSSGGTGEYEQYF,TGTGCCACCAGCAGTGGAGGGACAGGGGAGTACGAGCAGTACTTC
TRBJ2-2,TRBD2,-,TRBV4-2,CASSLSGGGTSGRPGELFF,TGTGCCAGCAGCCTAAGTGGGGGCGGGACTAGCGGGAGACCCGGGGAGCTGTTTTTT
TRBJ2-2,-,-,TRBV2,CASSPIDWELFF,TGTGCCAGCAGTCCCATCGACTGGGAGCTGTTTTTT
TRBJ2-7,-,-,TRBV7-2,CASSLTSWIEQYF,TGTGCCAGCAGCCTCACTAGCTGGATCGAGCAGTACTTC
TRBJ2-5,TRBD2,-,TRBV6-5,CATAGTSGAQETQYF,TGTGCCACCGCTGGGACTAGCGGGGCCCAAGAGACCCAGTACTTC
TRBJ1-1,TRBD1,few,TRBV5-4,CASSWNRGQNTEAFF,TGTGCCAGCAGCTGGAACAGGGGGCAGAACACTGAAGCTTTCTTT
TRBJ1-6,-,-,TRBV6-5,CASSYQGGDSPLHF,TGTGCCAGCAGTTACCAAGGGGGGGACTCACCCCTCCACTTT
TRBJ1-1,TRBD1,-,TRBV28,CASNRGSRAGDTEAFF,TGTGCCAGCAACAGGGGGTCAAGGGCAGGGGACACTGAAGCTTTCTTT
TRBJ1-2,-,-,TRBV29-1,CSVPGYYGYPF,TGCAGCGTTCCGGGATATTATGGCTACCCCTTC
TRBJ2-5,-,-,TRBV6-5,CASSYQGSETQYF,TGTGCCAGCAGTTACCAGGGCTCGGAGACCCAGTACTTC
TRBJ1-4,-,-,TRBV15,CATKRVSTNEKLFF,TGTGCCACCAAACGGGTCTCAACTAATGAAAAACTGTTTTTT
TRBJ2-3,-,few,TRBV7-2,CASSSNTYTQYF,TGTGCCAGCAGCTCCAACACATATACGCAGTATTTT
TRBJ2-1,-,-,TRBV7-2,CASSLFLGGGGYNEQFF,TGTGCCAGCAGCTTATTTCTTGGCGGAGGTGGGTACAATGAGCAGTTCTTC
TRBJ2-1,TRBD2,once,TRBV2,CASRATLAGGYNEQFF,TGTGCCAGCAGAGCTACCCTAGCGGGGGGTTACAATGAGCAGTTCTTC
TRBJ1-2,-,-,TRBV27,CASSLSAVYGYTF,TGTGCCAGCAGTTTATCGGCAGTCTATGGCTACACCTTC
TRBJ1-2,TRBD1,-,TRBV7-9,CASSPGQGRLVYGYTF,TGTGCCAGCAGCCCGGGACAGGGAAGGTTGGTCTATGGCTACACCTTC
TRBJ2-3,-,-,TRBV29-1,CSVSPPGSNTDTQYF,TGCAGCGTTTCCCCCCCGGGATCCAACACAGATACGCAGTATTTT
TRBJ2-3,-,-,TRBV9,CASSVVATDTQYF,TGTGCCAGCAGCGTAGTGGCCACAGATACGCAGTATTTT